The sequence of this T cell receptor (beta chain) was determined in a study of cytomegalovirus exposure and HLA in healthy donors. Germline CDR1 is SNHLY and CDR2 is FYNNEI. Trimming stripped 4 bases from V and 5 bases from J, with 12 bases between. The CDR3 extends over 14 amino acids. Study results and limitations: Sequencing likely caused a cluster of highly shared sequence variants.

Regarding this clone: Its matching antigen is unknown.

Vbeta (60) and Jbeta (13) primers were used in the PCR. Measured with immunoSEQ multiplex PCR; TCRdb has only the in-frame clones, and not every one. The sample holds over 70,000 clones, about 72% seen once. This sequence joins TRBV2 and TRBJ1-5; D call uncertain. The sequenced sample was PBMCs. The sequence derives from a man aged 25 to 40 in good health and CMV-seronegative. Written as DNA, the CDR3 is TGTGCCAGCAGTGGGAGGACGACCGATCAGCCCCAGCATTTT. It codes for CASSGRTTDQPQHF.